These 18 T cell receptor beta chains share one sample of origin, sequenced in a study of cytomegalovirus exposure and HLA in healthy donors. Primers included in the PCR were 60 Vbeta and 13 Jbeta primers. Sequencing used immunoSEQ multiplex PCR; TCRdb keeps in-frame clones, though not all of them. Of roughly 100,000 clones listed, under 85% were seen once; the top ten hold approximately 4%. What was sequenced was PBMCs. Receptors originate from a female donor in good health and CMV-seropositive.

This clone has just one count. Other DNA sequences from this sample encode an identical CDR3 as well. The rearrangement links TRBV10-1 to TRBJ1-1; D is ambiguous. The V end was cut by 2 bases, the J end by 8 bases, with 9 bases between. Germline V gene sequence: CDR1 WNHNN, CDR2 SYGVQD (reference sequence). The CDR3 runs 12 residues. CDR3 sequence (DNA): TGCGCCAGCAGTGAGGGAGGGCGCGAAGCTTTCTTT. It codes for CASSEGGREAFF.

CDR3 nucleotide sequence: TGTGCCAGCAGCTCACAGACAGGCAATAGCAATCAGCCCCAGCATTTT. It encodes CASSSQTGNSNQPQHF. J is TRBJ1-5 and V is TRBV7-2; TRBD1 might be the D (6 bases). The V end lost 4 bases, the J end lost 0 bases, and 13 bases lay between the germline ends. The CDR3 sequence is 16 residues long. Germline V lookup: CDR1 SGHTA, CDR2 FQGNSA.

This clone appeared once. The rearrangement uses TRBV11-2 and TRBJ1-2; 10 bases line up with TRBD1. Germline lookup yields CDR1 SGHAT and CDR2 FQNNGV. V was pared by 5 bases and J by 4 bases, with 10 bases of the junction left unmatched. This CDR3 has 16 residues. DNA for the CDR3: TGTGCCAGCAGCCGTATAAGGACAGGGGGTGCCTATGGCTACACCTTC. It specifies CASSRIRTGGAYGYTF.

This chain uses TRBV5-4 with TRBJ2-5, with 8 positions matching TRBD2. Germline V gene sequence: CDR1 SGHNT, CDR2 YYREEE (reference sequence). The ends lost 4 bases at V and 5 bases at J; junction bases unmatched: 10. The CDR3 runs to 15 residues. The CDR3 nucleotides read TGTGCCAGCAGCCTACCGGGGGGGGGTAGGGAGACCCAGTACTTC. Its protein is CASSLPGGGRETQYF.

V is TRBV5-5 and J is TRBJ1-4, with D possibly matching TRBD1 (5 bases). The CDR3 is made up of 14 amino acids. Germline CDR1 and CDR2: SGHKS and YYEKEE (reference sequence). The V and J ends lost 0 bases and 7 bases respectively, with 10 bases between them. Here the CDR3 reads CASSLVQGREKLFF. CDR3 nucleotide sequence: TGTGCCAGCAGCTTGGTGCAGGGCCGTGAAAAACTGTTTTTT.

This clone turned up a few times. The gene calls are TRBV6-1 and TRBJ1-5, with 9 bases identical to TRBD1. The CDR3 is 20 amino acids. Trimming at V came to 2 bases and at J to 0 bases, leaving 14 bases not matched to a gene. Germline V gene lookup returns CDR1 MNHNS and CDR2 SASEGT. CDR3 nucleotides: TGTGCCAGCAGTGAAATATCCGGGACAGGGACCAGTTATAGCAATCAGCCCCAGCATTTT. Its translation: CASSEISGTGTSYSNQPQHF.

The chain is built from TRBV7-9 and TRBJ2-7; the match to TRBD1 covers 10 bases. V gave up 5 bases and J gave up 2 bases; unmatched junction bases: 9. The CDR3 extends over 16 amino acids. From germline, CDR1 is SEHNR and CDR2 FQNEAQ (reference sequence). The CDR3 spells CASSPIPGQGTYEQYF. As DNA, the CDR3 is TGTGCCAGCAGCCCTATCCCGGGACAGGGGACCTACGAGCAGTACTTC.

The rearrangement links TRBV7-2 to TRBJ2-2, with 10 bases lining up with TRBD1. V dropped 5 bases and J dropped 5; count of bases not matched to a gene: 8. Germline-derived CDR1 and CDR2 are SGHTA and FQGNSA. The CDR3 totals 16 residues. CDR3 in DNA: TGTGCCAGCAGCCCCGACAGGGGGCGCGGGACCGGGGAGCTGTTTTTT. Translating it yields CASSPDRGRGTGELFF.

For the CDR3, the DNA is TGTGCCAGCACCGGACAGGGACCAACCGGGGAGCTGTTTTTT. Translated, it gives CASTGQGPTGELFF. The rearrangement links TRBV7-9 to TRBJ2-2, with 8 bases matching TRBD1. The trim removed 7 bases at V and 5 bases at J, leaving 6 bases unmatched. There are 14 residues in the CDR3. The germline gives CDR1 SEHNR, CDR2 FQNEAQ (reference sequence). Variable domain in full (rest from reference TRBV7-9 and TRBJ2-2): DTGVSQNPRHKITKRGQNVTFRCDPISEHNRLYWYRQTLGQGPEFLTYFQNEAQLEKSRLLSDRFSAERPKGSFSTLEIQRTEQGDSAMYLCASTGQGPTGELFFGEGSRLTVL.

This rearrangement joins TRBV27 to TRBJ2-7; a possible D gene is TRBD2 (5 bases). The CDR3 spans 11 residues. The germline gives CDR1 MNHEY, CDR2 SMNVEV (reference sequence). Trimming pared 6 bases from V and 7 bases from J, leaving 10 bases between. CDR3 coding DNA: TGTGCCAGCAGGAACACGGGAGAGCAGTACTTC. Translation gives CASRNTGEQYF.

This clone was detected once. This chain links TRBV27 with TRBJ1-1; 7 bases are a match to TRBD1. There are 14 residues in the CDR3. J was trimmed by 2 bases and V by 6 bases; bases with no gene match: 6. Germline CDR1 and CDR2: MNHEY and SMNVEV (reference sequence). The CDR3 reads CASSPQGVNTEAFF. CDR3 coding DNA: TGTGCCAGCAGCCCCCAGGGGGTAAACACTGAAGCTTTCTTT.

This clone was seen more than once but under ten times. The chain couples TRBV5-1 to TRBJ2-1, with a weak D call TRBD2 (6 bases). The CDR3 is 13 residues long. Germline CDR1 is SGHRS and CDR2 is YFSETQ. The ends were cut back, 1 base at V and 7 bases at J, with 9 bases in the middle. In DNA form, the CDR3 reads TGCGCCAGCAGCTTGCGGGAGCTAAATGAGCAGTTCTTC. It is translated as CASSLRELNEQFF.

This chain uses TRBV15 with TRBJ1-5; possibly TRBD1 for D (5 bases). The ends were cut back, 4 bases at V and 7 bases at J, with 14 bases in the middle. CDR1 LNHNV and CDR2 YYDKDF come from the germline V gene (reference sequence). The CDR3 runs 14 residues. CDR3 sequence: CATSKQGSPQPQHF. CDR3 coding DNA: TGTGCCACCAGCAAGCAGGGATCTCCGCAGCCCCAGCATTTT.

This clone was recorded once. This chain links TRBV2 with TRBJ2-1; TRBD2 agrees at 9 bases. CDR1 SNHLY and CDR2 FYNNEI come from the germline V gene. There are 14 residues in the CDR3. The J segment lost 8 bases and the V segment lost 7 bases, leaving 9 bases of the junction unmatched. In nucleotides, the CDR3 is TGTGCCAGCAAAACTAGCGGGCCAGTCCATGAGCAGTTCTTC. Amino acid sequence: CASKTSGPVHEQFF.

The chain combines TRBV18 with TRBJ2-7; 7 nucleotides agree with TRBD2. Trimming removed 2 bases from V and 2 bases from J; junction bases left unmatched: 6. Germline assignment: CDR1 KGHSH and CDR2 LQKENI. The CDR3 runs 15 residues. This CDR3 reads CASSPIGGRAYEQYF. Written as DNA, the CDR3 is TGTGCCAGCTCACCAATTGGGGGGAGGGCCTACGAGCAGTACTTC.

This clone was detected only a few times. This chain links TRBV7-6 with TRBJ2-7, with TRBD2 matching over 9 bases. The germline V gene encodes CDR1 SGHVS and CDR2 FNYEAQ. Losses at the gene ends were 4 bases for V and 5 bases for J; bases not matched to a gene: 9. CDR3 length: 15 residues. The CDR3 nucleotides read TGTGCCAGCAGCTGGCCCGGGACTAGCCATGACGAGCAGTACTTC. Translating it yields CASSWPGTSHDEQYF.

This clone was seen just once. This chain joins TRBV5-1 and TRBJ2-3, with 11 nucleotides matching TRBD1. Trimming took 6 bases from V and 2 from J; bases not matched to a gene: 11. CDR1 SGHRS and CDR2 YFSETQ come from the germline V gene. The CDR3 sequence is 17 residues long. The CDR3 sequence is CASTGQGAPRDTDTQYF. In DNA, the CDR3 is TGCGCCAGCACCGGACAGGGGGCGCCCCGGGACACAGATACGCAGTATTTT.

The CDR3 loop reads CASRPRTSDNYEQYF. As DNA, the CDR3 is TGTGCCAGCAGACCCCGGACTAGCGATAACTACGAGCAGTACTTC. This chain connects TRBV6-5 to TRBJ2-7; 9 bases fit TRBD2. Per the germline V gene, CDR1 is MNHEY and CDR2 is SVGAGI. J lost 3 bases, V lost 6 bases, and 9 bases had no gene match. The CDR3 sequence is 15 residues long.